The T cell receptor (beta chain) described here comes from a study of CD8 T cells in Susac syndrome. TCR beta was sequenced from blood CD8+ and CD4+ T cells. Relapsing-remitting disease, either stable or active, was present in the treatment-naive patients who were the multiple sclerosis controls. With random hexamers, roughly 0.45 to 1 ug RNA was reverse transcribed. Multiplex PCR with immunoSEQ amplified the TCR beta CDR3 across 54 Vbeta and 13 Jbeta. TCRdb used MiXCR to reprocess the immunoSEQ multiplex PCR reads, holding one entry per CDR3 protein. The sample includes 200,000 to 300,000 distinct CDR3 sequences, 90% to 95% seen only once; the top ten take 0.07% to 0.09%. Germline V gene sequence: CDR1 MNHNS, CDR2 SASEGT. This CDR3 comprises 14 residues. The junction had 7 bases not matched to a gene; V was cut back by 5 bases and J by 6 bases.

The chain joins TRBV6-1 to TRBJ1-5, with 7 bases that match TRBD1. The clonotype comes from a human donor with multiple sclerosis. What was sequenced was CD4+ T cells from PBMCs. CDR3 DNA sequence: TGTGCCAGCAGTTCTGACAGGGTGGGTCAGCCCCAGCATTTT. This sequence encodes CASSSDRVGQPQHF.